The sequence of this T cell receptor beta chain was determined in a study of PD-1 blockade in classical Hodgkin lymphoma. Clones were sequenced by immunoSEQ multiplex PCR, and TCRdb holds only the in-frame ones, with some missing. The table lists about 41,000 clones, about 88% of them singletons, with 5% to 6.5% in the top ten. The trim removed 7 bases at V and 4 bases at J, leaving 5 bases unmatched. This CDR3 contains 12 residues. Per germline, CDR1 SQVTM and CDR2 ANQGSEA. Autologous stem cell transplantation was followed by relapse in every patient, and brentuximab vedotin exposure varied. This TCR came from a human donor with classical Hodgkin lymphoma. J is TRBJ1-1 and V is TRBV29-1; 8 bases line up with TRBD1. Sequenced material: peripheral blood mononuclear cells (PBMCs), taken before the second cycle of nivolumab. The CDR3 region has the DNA TGCAGCGCCGACGGACAGGGCACTGAAGCTTTCTTT. It is translated as CSADGQGTEAFF.